What follows are 19 T cell receptor beta chains derived from one specimen sequenced in a study of T cells of healthy individuals. TCRdb recomputed calls from the 5' RACE reads with MiXCR, one row per CDR3 protein. The repertoire holds some 82,000 distinct CDR3 sequences, with 4% to 5.5% as singletons. The receptors were gathered from a female donor in good health.

A few counts support this clonotype. This chain uses TRBV9 with TRBJ1-2, with D unresolved. The V and J ends lost 0 bases and 6 bases respectively, with 12 bases between them. This CDR3 is 14 amino acids long. Germline values: CDR1 SGDLS, CDR2 YYNGEE. The CDR3 DNA is TGTGCCAGCAGCGTAGGCACAAAGACTGATGGCTACACCTTC. This translates into CASSVGTKTDGYTF.

This clonotype appeared many times. The chain recombines TRBV20-1 with TRBJ1-1; D is ambiguous. V dropped 0 bases and J dropped 8 bases, with 22 bases sitting between them. The germline V gene encodes CDR1 DFQATT and CDR2 SNEGSKA (reference sequence). This CDR3 spans 16 amino acids. DNA for the CDR3: TGCAGTGCTAGAGATCAGGTTGCGGGAAACGGCGGCGAAGCTTTCTTT. This gives the protein CSARDQVAGNGGEAFF.

This clonotype was counted many times. CDR3: CSVPRGGRLMNTGELFF. The CDR3 nucleotides are TGCAGCGTCCCGAGAGGCGGGAGGTTAATGAACACCGGGGAGCTGTTTTTT. This chain links TRBV29-1 with TRBJ2-2; 8 bases are a match to TRBD2. Unmatched junction bases numbered 13, after V lost 6 bases and J lost 1 base. Germline CDR1 is SQVTM and CDR2 is ANQGSEA. This CDR3 comprises 17 residues.

This clonotype was seen repeatedly, ten times or more. J is TRBJ2-1 and V is TRBV7-2; unclear D gene. The CDR3 is 14 amino acids. Germline CDR1 reads SGHTA; CDR2 reads FQGNSA. V dropped 5 bases and J dropped 6 bases, with 14 bases sitting between them. CDR3 amino acids: CASSLLTAGNEQFF. CDR3 sequence (DNA): TGTGCCAGCAGCCTACTTACCGCTGGCAATGAGCAGTTCTTC.

There are a few counts of this clonotype. This rearrangement joins TRBV20-1 to TRBJ1-2; D perhaps matches TRBD1 (6 bases). Per germline, CDR1 DFQATT and CDR2 SNEGSKA (reference sequence). Trimming removed 6 bases from V and 4 bases from J, with 12 bases in between. The CDR3 has 12 amino acids. The CDR3 loop is CSARTAVYGYTF. Here the CDR3 DNA reads TGCAGTGCGAGGACAGCGGTCTATGGCTACACCTTC.

The chain employs TRBV7-9 and TRBJ2-1; 12 bases align to TRBD1. Germline V CDR1 and CDR2: SEHNR, FQNEAQ (reference sequence). The CDR3 extends over 15 amino acids. The J segment lost 9 bases and the V segment lost 4 bases, leaving 7 bases of the junction unmatched. The CDR3 loop reads CASSSGTGGLGEQFF. CDR3 nucleotides: TGTGCCAGCAGCTCCGGGACAGGGGGCTTAGGTGAGCAGTTCTTC.

This clonotype was counted at least ten times. The chain recombines TRBV15 with TRBJ2-2, with 7 bases aligning to TRBD1. The germline V gene encodes CDR1 LNHNV and CDR2 YYDKDF (reference sequence). This CDR3 has 16 residues. V trimming: 5 bases; J trimming: 5 bases; junction bases outside the gene matches: 11. DNA for the CDR3: TGTGCCACCAGCGGCCCTGGGGGACAGAGGACCGGGGAGCTGTTTTTT. Its translation is CATSGPGGQRTGELFF.

The V gene is TRBV27, the J gene TRBJ2-1, with D unresolved. This CDR3 has 17 residues. Trimming left V 0 bases short and J 0 bases short, with 12 bases between. CDR1 is MNHEY and CDR2 is SMNVEV in the germline V gene (reference sequence). CDR3 residues: CASSLSSGESSYNEQFF. The CDR3 coding sequence is TGTGCCAGCAGTTTATCGTCCGGCGAGAGCTCCTACAATGAGCAGTTCTTC.

Regarding this clonotype: The junction shows a germline mismatch at one end, possibly a read error. The chain has TRBV6-6 and TRBJ1-2; a possible D gene is TRBD1 (5 bases). This CDR3 spans 12 amino acids. Germline V gene lookup returns CDR1 MNHNY and CDR2 SVGAGI (reference sequence). The DNA for the CDR3 is TGTGGTGCAGGGTCCGCCATCTATGGCTACAACTTC. Translated, it gives CGAGSAIYGYNF.

This clonotype was observed a few times. The V call is TRBV6-5, the J call TRBJ1-2; 8 bases are a match to TRBD1. The CDR3 totals 15 residues. Germline assignment: CDR1 MNHEY and CDR2 SVGAGI. Trimming removed 6 bases from V and 3 bases from J; junction bases left unmatched: 9. This chain's CDR3 is CASRSDREDYYGYTF. CDR3 DNA: TGTGCCAGCAGATCGGACAGGGAGGATTACTATGGCTACACCTTC.

This clonotype was counted many times. The chain recombines TRBV4-3 with TRBJ2-3; no clear D. This CDR3 contains 14 residues. The germline V and J ends were trimmed by 0 bases and 2 bases, with 6 bases remaining between them. Germline CDR1 is LGHNA and CDR2 is YSLEER. Here the CDR3 reads CASSQDLNTDTQYF. DNA of the CDR3: TGCGCCAGCAGCCAAGATTTAAACACAGATACGCAGTATTTT.

In this sample, this clonotype turned up many times. The chain combines TRBV7-2 with TRBJ1-5, with D perhaps matching TRBD1 (6 bases). The CDR3 contains 15 residues. Germline CDR1 reads SGHTA; CDR2 reads FQGNSA. V dropped 7 bases and J dropped 2 bases, with 15 bases sitting between them. The CDR3 sequence: CASTLDGGRNQPQHF. The DNA for the CDR3 is TGTGCCAGCACCCTAGACGGGGGGCGCAATCAGCCCCAGCATTTT.

This clonotype was counted between two and nine times. The genes are TRBV7-2 and TRBJ2-1; TRBD1 might be the D (6 bases). V shed 3 bases and J shed 6 bases, with 15 bases lying between them. Germline V gene sequence: CDR1 SGHTA, CDR2 FQGNSA. The CDR3 is 15 amino acids. For the CDR3, the DNA is TGTGCCAGCAGCTTTTCGTACAGGGCCTCCAATGAGCAGTTCTTC. Translated, it gives CASSFSYRASNEQFF.

This clonotype was seen at least ten times. The chain employs TRBV7-9 and TRBJ2-7; 12 nucleotides agree with TRBD2. The CDR3 has 16 residues. Losses at the gene ends were 5 bases for V and 3 bases for J; bases not matched to a gene: 8. Germline lookup yields CDR1 SEHNR and CDR2 FQNEAQ (reference sequence). The CDR3 coding sequence is TGTGCCAGCAGCCTGCGGACTAGCGGGATCGACTACGAGCAGTACTTC. This gives the protein CASSLRTSGIDYEQYF.

The DNA of the CDR3 is TGTGCCAGCAGCTTAGACCCAGGAGCCCACAATGAGCAGTTCTTC. Its translation: CASSLDPGAHNEQFF. V is TRBV7-2 and J is TRBJ2-1; D call uncertain. V was pared by 1 base and J by 5 bases, with 12 bases between. In germline, CDR1 is SGHTA, CDR2 FQGNSA. The CDR3 spans 15 residues.

This clonotype has ten or more counts. The CDR3 here is CASSGEKLFF. Written as DNA, the CDR3 is TGTGCCAGCAGCGGTGAAAAACTGTTTTTT. The V and J genes are TRBV7-9 and TRBJ1-4, with D unclear. This CDR3 region has 10 residues. V was cut by 5 bases and J by 7 bases, with 2 bases left in between. Germline values: CDR1 SEHNR, CDR2 FQNEAQ (reference sequence).

V gene TRBV19 combines with J gene TRBJ2-2; a possible D gene is TRBD1 (5 bases). Trimming removed 6 bases at V and 4 bases at J, with 15 bases between. Per germline, CDR1 LNHDA and CDR2 SQIVND (reference sequence). The CDR3 runs 15 residues. Here the CDR3 reads CASSPGRIFTGELFF. CDR3 nucleotide sequence: TGTGCCAGTAGCCCAGGGCGGATTTTCACCGGGGAGCTGTTTTTT.

V gene TRBV28 combines with J gene TRBJ1-4, with D uncertain. V dropped 6 bases and J dropped 8 bases, with 16 bases sitting between them. Germline V gene lookup returns CDR1 MDHEN and CDR2 SYDVKM. The CDR3 is 14 residues long. CDR3 nucleotides: TGTGCCAGCAGACCACCTAAACGTGGGGAAAAACTGTTTTTT. Protein sequence: CASRPPKRGEKLFF.

The chain links TRBV19 to TRBJ2-1, with no clear D. Germline V gene lookup returns CDR1 LNHDA and CDR2 SQIVND (reference sequence). This CDR3 has 17 amino acids. V was cut by 4 bases and J by 0 bases, with 16 bases left in between. CDR3 sequence reads: CASSSMGTLLSYNEQFF. The CDR3 nucleotides read TGTGCCAGTAGTAGTATGGGTACCCTTCTCTCCTACAATGAGCAGTTCTTC.